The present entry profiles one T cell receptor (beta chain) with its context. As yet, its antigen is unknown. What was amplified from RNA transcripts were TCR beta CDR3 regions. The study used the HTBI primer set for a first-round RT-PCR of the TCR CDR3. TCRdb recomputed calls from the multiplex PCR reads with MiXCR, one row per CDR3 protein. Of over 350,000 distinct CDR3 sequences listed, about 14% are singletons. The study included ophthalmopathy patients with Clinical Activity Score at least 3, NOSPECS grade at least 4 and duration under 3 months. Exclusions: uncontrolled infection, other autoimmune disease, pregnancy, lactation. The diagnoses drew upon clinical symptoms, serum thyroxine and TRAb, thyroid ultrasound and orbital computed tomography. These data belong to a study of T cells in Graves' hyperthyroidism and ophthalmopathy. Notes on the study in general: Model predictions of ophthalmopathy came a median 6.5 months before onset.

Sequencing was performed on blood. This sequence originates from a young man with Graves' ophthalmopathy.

The CDR3 DNA sequence: TGTGCCAGCAGCGTAGAACTCTACCAACACGCCGGGGAGCTGTTTTTT. It is translated as CASSVELYQHAGELFF. The V and J genes are TRBV9 and TRBJ2-2; D ambiguous. CDR3 length equals 16 residues. V was trimmed by 0 bases and J by 6 bases, leaving 15 bases between them. CDR1 is SGDLS, CDR2 YYNGEE, per germline.